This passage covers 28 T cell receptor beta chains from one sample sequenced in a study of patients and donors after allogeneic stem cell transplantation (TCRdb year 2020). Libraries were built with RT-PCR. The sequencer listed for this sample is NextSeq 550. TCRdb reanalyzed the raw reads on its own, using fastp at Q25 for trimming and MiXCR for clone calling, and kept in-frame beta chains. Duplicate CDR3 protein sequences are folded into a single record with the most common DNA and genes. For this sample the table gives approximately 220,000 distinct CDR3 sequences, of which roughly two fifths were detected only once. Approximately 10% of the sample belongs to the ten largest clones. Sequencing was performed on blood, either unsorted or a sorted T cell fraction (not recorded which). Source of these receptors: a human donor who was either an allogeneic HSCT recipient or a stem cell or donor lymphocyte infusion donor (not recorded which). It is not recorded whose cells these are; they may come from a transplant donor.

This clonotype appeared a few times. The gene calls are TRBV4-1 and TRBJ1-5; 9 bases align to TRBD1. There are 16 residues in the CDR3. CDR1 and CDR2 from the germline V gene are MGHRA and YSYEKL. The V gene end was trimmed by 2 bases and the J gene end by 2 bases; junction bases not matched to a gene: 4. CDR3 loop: CASSQKGQGGNQPQHF. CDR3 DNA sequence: TGCGCCAGCAGCCAAAAGGGACAGGGAGGCAATCAGCCCCAGCATTTT.

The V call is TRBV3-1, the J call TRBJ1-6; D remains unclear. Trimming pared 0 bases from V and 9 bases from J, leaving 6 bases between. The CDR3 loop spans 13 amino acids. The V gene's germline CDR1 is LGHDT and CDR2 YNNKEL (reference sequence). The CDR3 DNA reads TGTGCCAGCAGCCAAGAGCTACCTTCACCCCTCCACTTT. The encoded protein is CASSQELPSPLHF.

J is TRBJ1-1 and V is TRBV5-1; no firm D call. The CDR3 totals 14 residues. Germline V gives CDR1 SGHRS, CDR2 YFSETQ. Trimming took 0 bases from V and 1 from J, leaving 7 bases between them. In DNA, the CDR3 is TGCGCCAGCAGCTTGGGGGCCTCGAACACTGAAGCTTTCTTT. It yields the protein CASSLGASNTEAFF. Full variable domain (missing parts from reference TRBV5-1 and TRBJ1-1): KAGVTQTPRYLIKTRGQQVTLSCSPISGHRSVSWYQQTPGQGLQFLFEYFSETQRNKGNFPGRFSGRQFSNSRSEMNVSTLELGDSALYLCASSLGASNTEAFFGQGTRLTVV.

CDR3 sequence (DNA): TGTGCCAGCAGTGAATCAACAGGGAGGGATAGGAACACTGAAGCTTTCTTT. It yields the protein CASSESTGRDRNTEAFF. The V gene is TRBV25-1, the J gene TRBJ1-1, with a possible D match to TRBD1 (6 bases). The germline V gene encodes CDR1 MGHDK and CDR2 SYGVNS. The germline V and J ends were trimmed by 1 base and 1 base, with 16 bases remaining between them. This CDR3 comprises 17 residues.

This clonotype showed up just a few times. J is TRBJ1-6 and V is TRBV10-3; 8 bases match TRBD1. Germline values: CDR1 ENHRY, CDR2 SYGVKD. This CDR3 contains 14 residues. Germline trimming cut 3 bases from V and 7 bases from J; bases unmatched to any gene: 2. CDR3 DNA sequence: TGTGCCATCAGTGAACGGACAGGGAATTCACCCCTCCACTTT. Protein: CAISERTGNSPLHF.

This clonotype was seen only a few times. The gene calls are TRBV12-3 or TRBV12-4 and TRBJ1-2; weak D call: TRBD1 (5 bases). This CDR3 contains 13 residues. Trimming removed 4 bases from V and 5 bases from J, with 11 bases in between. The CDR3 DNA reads TGTGCCAGCAGTTGGGATGGGGCATATGGCTACACCTTC. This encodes CASSWDGAYGYTF.

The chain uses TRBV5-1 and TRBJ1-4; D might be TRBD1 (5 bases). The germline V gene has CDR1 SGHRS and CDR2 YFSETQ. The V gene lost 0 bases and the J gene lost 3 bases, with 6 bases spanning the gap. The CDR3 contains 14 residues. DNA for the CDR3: TGCGCCAGCAGCTTGGGGACACCTAATGAAAAACTGTTTTTT. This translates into CASSLGTPNEKLFF.

CDR3 DNA sequence: TGTGCCAGCAGTCTACAGTCCAACTATGGCTACACCTTC. It specifies CASSLQSNYGYTF. The chain is built from TRBV12-3 or TRBV12-4 and TRBJ1-2; D is unclear. The length of the CDR3 is 13 residues. The V and J ends lost 5 bases and 2 bases respectively, with 9 bases between them.

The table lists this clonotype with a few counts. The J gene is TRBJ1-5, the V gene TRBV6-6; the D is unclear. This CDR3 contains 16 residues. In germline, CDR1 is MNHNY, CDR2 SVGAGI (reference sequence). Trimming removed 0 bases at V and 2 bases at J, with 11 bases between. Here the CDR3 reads CASSYSPSRRNQPQHF. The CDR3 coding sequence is TGTGCCAGCAGTTACTCACCCAGCAGGCGCAATCAGCCCCAGCATTTT.

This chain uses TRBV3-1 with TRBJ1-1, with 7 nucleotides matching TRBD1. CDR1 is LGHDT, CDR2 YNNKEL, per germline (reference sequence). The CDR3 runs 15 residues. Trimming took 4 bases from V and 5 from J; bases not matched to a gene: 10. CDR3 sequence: CASSPRQGMRTEAFF. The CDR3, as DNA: TGTGCCAGCAGCCCCAGACAGGGAATGAGGACTGAAGCTTTCTTT. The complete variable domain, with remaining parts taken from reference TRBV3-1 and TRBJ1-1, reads DTAVSQTPKYLVTQMGNDKSIKCEQNLGHDTMYWYKQDSKKFLKIMFSYNNKELIINETVPNRFSPKSPDKAHLNLHINSLELGDSAVYFCASSPRQGMRTEAFFGQGTRLTVV.

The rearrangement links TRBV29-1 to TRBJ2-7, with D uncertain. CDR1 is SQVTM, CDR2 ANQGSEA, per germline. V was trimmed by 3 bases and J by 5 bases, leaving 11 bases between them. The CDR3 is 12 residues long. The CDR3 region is CSVDQNSNEQYF. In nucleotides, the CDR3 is TGCAGCGTTGATCAGAATAGTAACGAGCAGTACTTC.

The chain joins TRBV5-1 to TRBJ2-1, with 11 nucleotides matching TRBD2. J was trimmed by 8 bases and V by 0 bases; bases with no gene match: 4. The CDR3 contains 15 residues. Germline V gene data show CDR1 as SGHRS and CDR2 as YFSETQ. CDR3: CASSLALAGGHEQFF. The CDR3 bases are TGCGCCAGCAGCTTGGCCCTAGCGGGGGGCCATGAGCAGTTCTTC. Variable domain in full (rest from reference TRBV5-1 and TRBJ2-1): KAGVTQTPRYLIKTRGQQVTLSCSPISGHRSVSWYQQTPGQGLQFLFEYFSETQRNKGNFPGRFSGRQFSNSRSEMNVSTLELGDSALYLCASSLALAGGHEQFFGPGTRLTVL.

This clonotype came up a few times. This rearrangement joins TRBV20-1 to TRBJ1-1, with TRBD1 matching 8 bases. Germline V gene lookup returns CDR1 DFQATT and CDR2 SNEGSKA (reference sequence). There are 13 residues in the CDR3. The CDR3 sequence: CRTIGQGNTEAFF. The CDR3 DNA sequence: TGCAGGACCATCGGACAGGGGAACACTGAAGCTTTCTTT.

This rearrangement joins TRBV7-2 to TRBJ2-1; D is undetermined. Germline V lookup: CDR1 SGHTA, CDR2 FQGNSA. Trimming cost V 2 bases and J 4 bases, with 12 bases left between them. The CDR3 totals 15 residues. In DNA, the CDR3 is TGTGCCAGCAGCTTACAAGGGTCCCTTTACAATGAGCAGTTCTTC. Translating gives CASSLQGSLYNEQFF.

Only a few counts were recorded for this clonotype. CDR3: CASSPYHPGTGNTIYF. The CDR3 region has the DNA TGTGCCAGCAGCCCGTACCACCCAGGTACTGGAAACACCATATATTTT. V is TRBV3-1 and J is TRBJ1-3; D gene unclear. The CDR3 has 16 residues. Germline-derived CDR1 and CDR2 are LGHDT and YNNKEL (reference sequence). V lost 4 bases and J lost 2, with 15 bases in between. The variable domain in full, completed from reference TRBV3-1 and TRBJ1-3, reads DTAVSQTPKYLVTQMGNDKSIKCEQNLGHDTMYWYKQDSKKFLKIMFSYNNKELIINETVPNRFSPKSPDKAHLNLHINSLELGDSAVYFCASSPYHPGTGNTIYFGEGSWLTVV.

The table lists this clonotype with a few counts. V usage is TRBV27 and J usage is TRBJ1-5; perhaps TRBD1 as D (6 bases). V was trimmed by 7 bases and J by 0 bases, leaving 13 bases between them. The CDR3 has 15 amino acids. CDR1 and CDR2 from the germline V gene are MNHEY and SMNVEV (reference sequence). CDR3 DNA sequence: TGTGCCAGCATCCCGCCCAGGGGTAGCAATCAGCCCCAGCATTTT. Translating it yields CASIPPRGSNQPQHF.

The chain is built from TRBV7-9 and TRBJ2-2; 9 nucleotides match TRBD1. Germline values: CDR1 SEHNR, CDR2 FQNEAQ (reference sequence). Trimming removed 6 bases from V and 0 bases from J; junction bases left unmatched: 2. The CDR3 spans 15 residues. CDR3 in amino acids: CASRRTGANTGELFF. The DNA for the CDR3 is TGTGCCAGCAGACGGACAGGGGCGAACACCGGGGAGCTGTTTTTT.

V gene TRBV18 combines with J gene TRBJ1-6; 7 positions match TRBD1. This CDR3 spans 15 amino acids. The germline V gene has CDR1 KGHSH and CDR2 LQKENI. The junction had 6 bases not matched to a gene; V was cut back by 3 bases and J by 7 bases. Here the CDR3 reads CASSPDRVGNSPLHF. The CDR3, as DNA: TGTGCCAGCTCACCTGACAGGGTAGGAAATTCACCCCTCCACTTT.

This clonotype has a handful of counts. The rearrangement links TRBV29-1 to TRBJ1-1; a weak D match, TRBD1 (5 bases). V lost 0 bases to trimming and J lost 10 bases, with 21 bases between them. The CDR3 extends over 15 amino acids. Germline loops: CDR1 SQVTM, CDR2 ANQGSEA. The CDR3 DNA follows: TGCAGCGTTGAAGATTCCGCCGGGGGTGGGATTGGAGCTTTCTTT. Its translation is CSVEDSAGGGIGAFF.

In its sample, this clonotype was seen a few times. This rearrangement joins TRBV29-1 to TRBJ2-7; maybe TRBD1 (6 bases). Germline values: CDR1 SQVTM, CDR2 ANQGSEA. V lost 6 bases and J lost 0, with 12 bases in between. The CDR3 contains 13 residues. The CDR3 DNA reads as TGCAGCGTCATGACAGGAAGCTCCTACGAGCAGTACTTC. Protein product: CSVMTGSSYEQYF.

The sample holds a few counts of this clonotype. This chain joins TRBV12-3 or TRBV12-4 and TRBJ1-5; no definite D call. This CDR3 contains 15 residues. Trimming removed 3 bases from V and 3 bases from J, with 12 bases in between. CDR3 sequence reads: CASSFMVWANQPQHF. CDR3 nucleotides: TGTGCCAGCAGTTTTATGGTTTGGGCCAATCAGCCCCAGCATTTT.

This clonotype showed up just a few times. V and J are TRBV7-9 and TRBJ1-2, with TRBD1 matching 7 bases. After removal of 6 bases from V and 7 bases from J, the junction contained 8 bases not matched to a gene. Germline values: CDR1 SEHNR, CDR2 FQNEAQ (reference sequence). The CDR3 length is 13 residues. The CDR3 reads CASRLAGGPGYTF. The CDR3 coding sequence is TGTGCCAGCAGGTTGGCAGGGGGGCCTGGCTACACCTTC.

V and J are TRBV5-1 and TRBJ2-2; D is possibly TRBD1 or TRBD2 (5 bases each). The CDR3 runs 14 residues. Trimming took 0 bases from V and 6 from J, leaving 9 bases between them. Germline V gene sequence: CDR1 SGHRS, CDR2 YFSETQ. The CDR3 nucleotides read TGCGCCAGCAGCTTGGAAGAGGGGTCCGGGGAGCTGTTTTTT. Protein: CASSLEEGSGELFF.

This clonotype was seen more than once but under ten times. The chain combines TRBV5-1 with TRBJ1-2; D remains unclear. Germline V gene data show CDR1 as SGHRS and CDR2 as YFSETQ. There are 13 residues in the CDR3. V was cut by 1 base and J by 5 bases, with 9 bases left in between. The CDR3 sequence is CASSLNEVYGYTF. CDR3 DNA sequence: TGCGCCAGCAGCTTGAACGAAGTTTATGGCTACACCTTC.

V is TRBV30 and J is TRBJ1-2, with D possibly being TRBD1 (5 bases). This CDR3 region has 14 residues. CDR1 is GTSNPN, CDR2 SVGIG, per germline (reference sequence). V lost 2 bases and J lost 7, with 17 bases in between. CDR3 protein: CAWSFEKGISGYTF. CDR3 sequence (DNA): TGTGCCTGGAGTTTTGAGAAGGGGATTTCTGGCTACACCTTC.

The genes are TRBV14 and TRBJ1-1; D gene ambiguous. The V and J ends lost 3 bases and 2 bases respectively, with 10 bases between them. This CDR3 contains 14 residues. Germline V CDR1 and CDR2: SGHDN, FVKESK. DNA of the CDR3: TGTGCCAGCAGCCAGTCCACCTTCAACACTGAAGCTTTCTTT. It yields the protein CASSQSTFNTEAFF.

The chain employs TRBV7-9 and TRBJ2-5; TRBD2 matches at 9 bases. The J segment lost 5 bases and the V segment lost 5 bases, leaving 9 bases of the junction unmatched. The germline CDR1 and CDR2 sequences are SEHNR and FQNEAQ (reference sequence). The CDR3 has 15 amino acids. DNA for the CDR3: TGTGCCAGCAGCCCTCAGAATCTAGCGGGGGAGACCCAGTACTTC. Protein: CASSPQNLAGETQYF.

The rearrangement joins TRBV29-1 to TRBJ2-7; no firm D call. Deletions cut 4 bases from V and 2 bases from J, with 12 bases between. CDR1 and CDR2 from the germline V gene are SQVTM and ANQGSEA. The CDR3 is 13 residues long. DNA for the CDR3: TGCAGCGTTGCCGTGGCCGGCACCTACGAGCAGTACTTC. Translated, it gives CSVAVAGTYEQYF.